The 32 T cell receptor beta chains below come from one sample, sequenced in a study of T cells in Graves' hyperthyroidism and ophthalmopathy. Researchers amplified the TCR beta CDR3 regions from RNA transcripts. The HTBI primer set drove a first-round RT-PCR of the TCR CDR3. Each CDR3 protein is one row after TCRdb ran MiXCR on the multiplex PCR reads. The sample lists about 380,000 distinct CDR3 sequences, 15% to 20% occurring once. Source material: blood. These receptors originate from a man between 18 and 35 years old with Graves' ophthalmopathy.

This clonotype occurred a few times. This rearrangement joins TRBV7-6 to TRBJ2-1; D unresolved. V was shortened by 2 bases and J by 9 bases, with 5 bases between the two germline ends. Germline V gives CDR1 SGHVS, CDR2 FNYEAQ. CDR3 length: 11 residues. The CDR3 region has the DNA TGTGCCAGCAGCTTACAGCGTGAGCAGTTCTTC. Translating it yields CASSLQREQFF.

This clonotype was recorded at least ten times. The rearrangement links TRBV6-1 to TRBJ1-5; D perhaps matches TRBD1 (6 bases). The length of the CDR3 is 17 residues. CDR1 is MNHNS, CDR2 SASEGT, per germline. V lost 7 bases to trimming and J lost 5 bases, with 24 bases between them. The CDR3 protein is CASTRDGGRLKDQPQHF. The DNA for the CDR3 is TGTGCCAGCACCAGGGACGGGGGGCGTCTCAAGGATCAGCCCCAGCATTTT.

This rearrangement joins TRBV29-1 to TRBJ2-7, with 11 bases lining up with TRBD2. The CDR3 has 14 residues. Germline V gene lookup returns CDR1 SQVTM and CDR2 ANQGSEA. V lost 7 bases, J lost 3 bases, and 8 bases stayed unmatched. This CDR3 reads CSGLAGGTGYEQYF. CDR3 nucleotides: TGCAGCGGGTTAGCGGGGGGGACTGGCTACGAGCAGTACTTC.

Worth noting for this clonotype: A single base separates this from a much larger clone, so it may be a read error. The chain links TRBV2 to TRBJ1-2, with a possible D match to TRBD1 (5 bases). From germline, CDR1 is SNHLY and CDR2 FYNNEI. The CDR3 is 14 amino acids. CDR3: CASGIRDANHGYTF. As DNA, the CDR3 is TGTGCCAGCGGGATCAGGGACGCTAACCATGGCTACACCTTC.

This clonotype was recorded many times. This chain uses TRBV6-5 with TRBJ2-7; D not certain. This CDR3 has 14 residues. Trimming left V 0 bases short and J 0 bases short, with 6 bases between. Germline CDR1 and CDR2: MNHEY and SVGAGI. The CDR3 reads CASSYSPDSYEQYF. As DNA, the CDR3 is TGTGCCAGCAGTTACTCTCCAGACTCCTACGAGCAGTACTTC.

There are many counts of this clonotype. The chain is built from TRBV7-8 and TRBJ2-3, with D hard to call. Germline V gene data show CDR1 as SGHVS and CDR2 as FQNEAQ. V was pared by 5 bases and J by 4 bases, with 13 bases between. CDR3 length: 14 amino acids. The CDR3: CASSVSLASDTQYF. The CDR3 region has the DNA TGTGCCAGCAGCGTATCCTTAGCCTCAGATACGCAGTATTTT.

This clonotype has only a few counts. The rearrangement links TRBV3-1 to TRBJ2-5, with 9 bases matching TRBD2. V trimming: 1 base; J trimming: 3 bases; junction bases outside the gene matches: 9. This CDR3 region has 17 residues. The germline gives CDR1 LGHDT, CDR2 YNNKEL (reference sequence). For the CDR3, the DNA is TGTGCCAGCAGCCAAGGTTGGGGGACTAGCAGGGAAGAGACCCAGTACTTC. Protein product: CASSQGWGTSREETQYF.

In this sample, this clonotype turned up many times. The chain combines TRBV28 with TRBJ2-3; 9 nucleotides match TRBD2. This CDR3 is built from 14 residues. CDR1 and CDR2 (germline): MDHEN, SYDVKM. V was pared by 8 bases and J by 1 base, with 4 bases of the junction left unmatched. CDR3: CASFERGGTDTQYF. In DNA form, the CDR3 reads TGTGCCAGCTTTGAGCGGGGGGGCACAGATACGCAGTATTTT.

This clonotype appeared many times. This CDR3 reads CASRSGGTPQETQYF. CDR3 nucleotides: TGTGCCAGCAGATCCGGGGGAACCCCCCAAGAGACCCAGTACTTC. The chain carries TRBV2 and TRBJ2-5, with a weak D call TRBD2 (6 bases). CDR1 SNHLY and CDR2 FYNNEI come from the germline V gene. The CDR3 is made up of 15 amino acids. Trimming removed 6 bases from V and 1 base from J, with 15 bases in between.

This clonotype came up a few times. This chain links TRBV6-1 with TRBJ1-2; D is perhaps TRBD1 (6 bases). Germline V gene data show CDR1 as MNHNS and CDR2 as SASEGT. The CDR3 runs to 13 residues. V lost 2 bases and J 6 bases, leaving 10 bases between the germline ends. The CDR3 sequence is CASSEQGINGYTF. For the CDR3, the DNA is TGTGCCAGCAGTGAACAGGGGATAAATGGCTACACCTTC.

The chain is built from TRBV20-1 and TRBJ1-2, with D maybe TRBD1 (6 bases). Trimming cost V 6 bases and J 6 bases, with 23 bases left between them. The CDR3 sequence is 15 residues long. Looked up from germline, CDR1 is DFQATT and CDR2 is SNEGSKA (reference sequence). In DNA form, the CDR3 reads TGCAGTGCCGGGACTGGCAGGGGCGCCCCAAATGGCTACACCTTC. Encoded protein: CSAGTGRGAPNGYTF.

A word on this clonotype: This sequence may be a read error, since a much larger clone differs from it by one base. This rearrangement joins TRBV12-3 or TRBV12-4 to TRBJ1-2; D call uncertain. The CDR3 spans 12 residues. The CDR3 nucleotides are TGTGCCAGCAGTTTCGGGGTGCCCGGCTACATCTTC. Amino acids: CASSFGVPGYIF.

J is TRBJ2-3 and V is TRBV10-3, with 12 bases matching TRBD2. Germline V gives CDR1 ENHRY, CDR2 SYGVKD. J lost 0 bases, V lost 4 bases, and 11 bases had no gene match. There are 19 residues in the CDR3. The CDR3 DNA is TGTGCCATCAGTGCAGCTCTAGCGGGGGGGACTTCTAGCACAGATACGCAGTATTTT. Protein product: CAISAALAGGTSSTDTQYF.

This clonotype has ten or more counts. This chain connects TRBV28 to TRBJ2-7; weak D call: TRBD1 (5 bases). Trimming took 2 bases from V and 6 from J, leaving 14 bases between them. The CDR3 spans 14 residues. The germline CDR1 and CDR2 sequences are MDHEN and SYDVKM. The CDR3 DNA reads TGTGCCAGCAGTTTAAGCCAGGGTCTAACCGAGCAGTACTTC. It encodes CASSLSQGLTEQYF. Variable domain in full (rest from reference TRBV28 and TRBJ2-7): DVKVTQSSRYLVKRTGEKVFLECVQDMDHENMFWYRQDPGLGLRLIYFSYDVKMKEKGDIPEGYSVSREKKERFSLILESASTNQTSMYLCASSLSQGLTEQYFGPGTRLTVT.

The CDR3 spells CASSMYPSGNTGELFF. CDR3 coding DNA: TGTGCCAGCAGCATGTATCCCAGCGGGAACACCGGGGAGCTGTTTTTT. The J gene is TRBJ2-2, the V gene TRBV7-2; perhaps TRBD2 as D (5 bases). Germline lookup yields CDR1 SGHTA and CDR2 FQGNSA. V dropped 5 bases and J dropped 1 base, with 14 bases sitting between them. The CDR3 runs 16 residues.

Worth noting for this clonotype: A clone one base away is much larger, so this may be a read error. This chain links TRBV2 with TRBJ1-4; D not resolved. CDR3 length: 15 residues. CDR1 SNHLY and CDR2 FYNNEI come from the germline V gene. V was pared by 6 bases and J by 0 bases, with 11 bases between. This CDR3 is CASRDPPSTNEKLFF. CDR3 bases: TGTGCCAGCAGGGACCCCCCCTCAACTAATGAAAAACTGTTTTTT.

This clonotype occurred many times. The rearrangement uses TRBV11-2 and TRBJ1-1, with D uncertain. Trimming shortened V by 1 base and J by 5 bases, and 14 bases separated the two germline ends. CDR1 SGHAT and CDR2 FQNNGV come from the germline V gene. This CDR3 has 15 amino acids. CDR3 nucleotide sequence: TGTGCCAGCAGCTTAGGGGCGGGCGGGCTGACTGAAGCTTTCTTT. It specifies CASSLGAGGLTEAFF.

This clonotype came up many times. J is TRBJ2-7 and V is TRBV20-1; maybe TRBD2 (6 bases). The germline CDR1 and CDR2 sequences are DFQATT and SNEGSKA (reference sequence). Trimming took off 3 bases at V and 3 bases at J, with 18 bases between the two ends. The CDR3 sequence is 15 residues long. The CDR3 DNA sequence: TGCAGTGCTAGCAGGGACGGGACTGGTGGCTACGAGCAGTACTTC. Protein sequence: CSASRDGTGGYEQYF.

The gene calls are TRBV6-5 and TRBJ1-3; no reliable D call. The V end was cut by 4 bases, the J end by 7 bases, with 8 bases between. Germline CDR1 reads MNHEY; CDR2 reads SVGAGI. The CDR3 loop spans 12 amino acids. The CDR3: CASSFMRNTIYF. CDR3 in DNA: TGTGCCAGCAGTTTTATGAGGAACACCATATATTTT.

The chain joins TRBV29-1 to TRBJ1-2; 8 nucleotides agree with TRBD1. The CDR3 consists of 14 residues. Germline trimming cut 4 bases from V and 8 bases from J; bases unmatched to any gene: 12. The germline V gene encodes CDR1 SQVTM and CDR2 ANQGSEA. Here the CDR3 reads CSVVGTGSLPGYTF. Here the CDR3 DNA reads TGCAGCGTTGTTGGGACAGGATCCCTCCCAGGCTACACCTTC.

For this clonotype: A clone one base away is much larger, so this may be a read error. The CDR3 does not end in the conserved phenylalanine or tryptophan, so this is likely a read error. The chain has TRBV2 and TRBJ1-2; D remains ambiguous. Germline lookup yields CDR1 SNHLY and CDR2 FYNNEI. V was trimmed by 8 bases and J by 4 bases, leaving 11 bases between them. The CDR3 consists of 12 residues. This CDR3 is CASLGPSYGYTL. The CDR3 nucleotides read TGTGCCAGCTTGGGTCCCTCCTATGGCTACACCCTC.

This clonotype was detected only a few times. This rearrangement joins TRBV18 to TRBJ1-6; no clear D. From germline, CDR1 is KGHSH and CDR2 LQKENI. V lost 2 bases and J 14 bases, leaving 4 bases between the germline ends. The CDR3 is 10 amino acids. CDR3 nucleotides: TGTGCCAGCTCACCAGTGGCCCTCCACTTT. As protein: CASSPVALHF.

A word on this clonotype: Possible read error: a much larger clone is one base away. The gene calls are TRBV12-3 or TRBV12-4 and TRBJ2-5, with a possible D match to TRBD2 (6 bases). V lost 6 bases, J lost 7 bases, and 15 bases lay in between. This CDR3 contains 13 residues. CDR3 sequence: CASRDGGTGTQYF. Here the CDR3 DNA reads TGTGCCAGCAGGGATGGCGGGACGGGGACCCAGTACTTC.

This clonotype was seen ten or more times. The V gene is TRBV7-9, the J gene TRBJ2-7, with D possibly TRBD1 on 6 matching bases. There are 14 residues in the CDR3. Germline CDR1 is SEHNR and CDR2 is FQNEAQ (reference sequence). V lost 5 bases and J 2 bases, leaving 13 bases between the germline ends. The DNA for the CDR3 is TGTGCCAGCAGCCCGGACAGCTTAACCTACGAGCAGTACTTC. It is translated as CASSPDSLTYEQYF.

This clonotype was observed a few times. The chain has TRBV7-9 and TRBJ1-2; weak D call: TRBD1 (6 bases). There are 16 residues in the CDR3. CDR1 is SEHNR, CDR2 FQNEAQ, per germline (reference sequence). V lost 0 bases and J lost 8, with 19 bases in between. In DNA, the CDR3 is TGTGCCAGCAGCTTAGCGACGGGGGGCGGGGTTGAAGGCTACACCTTC. This sequence encodes CASSLATGGGVEGYTF.

This clonotype was observed once. This clone may be a read error of a much larger clone one base away. V is TRBV6-2 or TRBV6-3 and J is TRBJ2-7; TRBD1 agrees at 10 bases. Germline trimming cut 5 bases from V and 2 bases from J; bases unmatched to any gene: 12. Germline V gene sequence: CDR1 MNHEY, CDR2 SVGEGT. This CDR3 region has 17 residues. The DNA of the CDR3 is TGTGCCAGCAGTGTATACTTCGGGACAGGGGTTGCCTACGAGCAGTACTTC. Translation gives CASSVYFGTGVAYEQYF.

V and J are TRBV10-3 and TRBJ1-1; D gene ambiguous. The CDR3 runs to 15 residues. V was cut by 0 bases and J by 1 base, with 9 bases left in between. The germline gives CDR1 ENHRY, CDR2 SYGVKD. CDR3 loop: CAISESAGANTEAFF. As DNA, the CDR3 is TGTGCCATCAGTGAGTCTGCGGGTGCGAACACTGAAGCTTTCTTT.

Ten or more counts support this clonotype. The rearrangement joins TRBV5-5 to TRBJ1-5, with D perhaps TRBD1 (5 bases). V was trimmed by 0 bases and J by 2 bases, leaving 12 bases between them. The germline CDR1 and CDR2 sequences are SGHKS and YYEKEE (reference sequence). The CDR3 runs 16 residues. CDR3 coding DNA: TGTGCCAGCAGCTTGGAGGGGTACAGCCGCAATCAGCCCCAGCATTTT. This translates into CASSLEGYSRNQPQHF.

This clonotype was detected only a few times. CDR3 residues: CASSRPGTGVGAFF. CDR3 nucleotide sequence: TGCGCCAGCAGCCGACCCGGGACAGGGGTGGGAGCTTTCTTT. The chain uses TRBV4-1 and TRBJ1-1; 10 positions agree with TRBD1. Trimming at V came to 4 bases and at J to 10 bases, leaving 9 bases not matched to a gene. This CDR3 has 14 residues. Germline V gene data show CDR1 as MGHRA and CDR2 as YSYEKL.

The chain recombines TRBV5-1 with TRBJ1-1; TRBD1 is a possible D gene (5 bases). The germline V gene has CDR1 SGHRS and CDR2 YFSETQ. V lost 3 bases and J 5 bases, leaving 14 bases between the germline ends. The CDR3 has 14 amino acids. The CDR3 region has the DNA TGCGCCAGCAGCTGGAGCAGGGCCGGTACTGAAGCTTTCTTT. Amino acids: CASSWSRAGTEAFF.

Only a few counts were recorded for this clonotype. This chain uses TRBV6-1 with TRBJ1-3; D gene unclear. V lost 6 bases, J lost 5 bases, and 14 bases lay in between. Germline loops: CDR1 MNHNS, CDR2 SASEGT. The CDR3 length is 14 residues. CDR3 region: CASSPSGWRNTIYF. As DNA, the CDR3 is TGTGCCAGCAGCCCCTCTGGGTGGAGAAACACCATATATTTT.

The chain couples TRBV18 to TRBJ2-5, with D maybe TRBD1 (5 bases). Germline V CDR1 and CDR2: KGHSH, LQKENI. There are 18 residues in the CDR3. V was cut by 3 bases and J by 2 bases, with 22 bases left in between. CDR3 residues: CASSPPTSVSRGQETQYF. The CDR3 nucleotides read TGTGCCAGCTCACCTCCTACCTCCGTATCAAGGGGACAAGAGACCCAGTACTTC.